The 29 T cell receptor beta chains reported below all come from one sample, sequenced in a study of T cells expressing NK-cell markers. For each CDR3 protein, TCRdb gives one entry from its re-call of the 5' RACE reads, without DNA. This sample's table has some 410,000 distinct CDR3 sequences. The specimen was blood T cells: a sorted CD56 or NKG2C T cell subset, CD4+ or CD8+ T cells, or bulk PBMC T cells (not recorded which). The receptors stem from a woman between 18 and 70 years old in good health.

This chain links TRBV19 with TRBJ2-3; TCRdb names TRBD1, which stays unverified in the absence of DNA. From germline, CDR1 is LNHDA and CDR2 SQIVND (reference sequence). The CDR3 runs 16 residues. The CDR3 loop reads CASSPRQGASTDTQYF.

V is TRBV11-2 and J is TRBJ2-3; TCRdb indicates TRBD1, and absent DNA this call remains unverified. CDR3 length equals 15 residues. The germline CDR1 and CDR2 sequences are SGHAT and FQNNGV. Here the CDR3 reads CASSPQGQGTDTQYF.

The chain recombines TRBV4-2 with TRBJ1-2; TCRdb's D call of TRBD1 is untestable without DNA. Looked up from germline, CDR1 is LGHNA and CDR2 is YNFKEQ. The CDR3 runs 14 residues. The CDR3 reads CASSQVERDYGYTF.

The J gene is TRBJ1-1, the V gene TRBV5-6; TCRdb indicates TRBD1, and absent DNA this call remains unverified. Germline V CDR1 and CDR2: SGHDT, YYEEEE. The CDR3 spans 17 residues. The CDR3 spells CASSLDPGAGWNTEAFF.

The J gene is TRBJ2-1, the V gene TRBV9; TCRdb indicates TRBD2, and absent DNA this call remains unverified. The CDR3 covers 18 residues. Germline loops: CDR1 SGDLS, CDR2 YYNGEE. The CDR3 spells CASSVGRGLAGGRGEQFF.

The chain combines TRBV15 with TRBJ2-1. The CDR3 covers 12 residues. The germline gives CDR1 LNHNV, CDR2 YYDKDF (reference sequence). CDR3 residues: CATSRIGSEQFF.

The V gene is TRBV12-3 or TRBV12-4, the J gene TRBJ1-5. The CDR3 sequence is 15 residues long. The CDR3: CASSFRSARDQPQHF.

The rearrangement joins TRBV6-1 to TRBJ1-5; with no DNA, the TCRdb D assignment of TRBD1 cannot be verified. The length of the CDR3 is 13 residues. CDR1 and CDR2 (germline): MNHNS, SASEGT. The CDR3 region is CATQGGDSGPQHF.

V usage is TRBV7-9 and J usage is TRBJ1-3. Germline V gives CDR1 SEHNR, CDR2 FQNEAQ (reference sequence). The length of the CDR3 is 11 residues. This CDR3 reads CASGPGNTIYF. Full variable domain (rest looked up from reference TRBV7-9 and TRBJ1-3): DTGVSQNPRHKITKRGQNVTFRCDPISEHNRLYWYRQTLGQGPEFLTYFQNEAQLEKSRLLSDRFSAERPKGSFSTLEIQRTEQGDSAMYLCASGPGNTIYFGEGSWLTVV.

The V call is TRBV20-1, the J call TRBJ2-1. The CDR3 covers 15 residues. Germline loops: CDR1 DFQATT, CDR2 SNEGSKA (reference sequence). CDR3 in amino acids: CSAQRSVVIYNEQFF.

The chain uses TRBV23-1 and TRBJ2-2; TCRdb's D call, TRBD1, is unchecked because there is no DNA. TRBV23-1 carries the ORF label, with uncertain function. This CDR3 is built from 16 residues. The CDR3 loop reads CASSQSGQISTGELFF.

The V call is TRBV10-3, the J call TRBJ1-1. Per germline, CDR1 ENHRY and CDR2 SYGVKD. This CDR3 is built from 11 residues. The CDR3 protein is CAIRETGEAFF.

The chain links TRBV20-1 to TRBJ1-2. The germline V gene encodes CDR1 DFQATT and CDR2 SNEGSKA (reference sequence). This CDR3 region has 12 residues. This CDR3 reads CSADDSNYGYTF.

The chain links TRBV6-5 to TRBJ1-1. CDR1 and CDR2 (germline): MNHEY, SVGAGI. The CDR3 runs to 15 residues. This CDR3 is CASSYYPFLEAEAFF.

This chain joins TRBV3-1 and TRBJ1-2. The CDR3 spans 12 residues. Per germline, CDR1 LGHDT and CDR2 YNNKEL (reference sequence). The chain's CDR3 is CASSQQSYGYTF. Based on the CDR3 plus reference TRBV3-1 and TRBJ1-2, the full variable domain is DTAVSQTPKYLVTQMGNDKSIKCEQNLGHDTMYWYKQDSKKFLKIMFSYNNKELIINETVPNRFSPKSPDKAHLNLHINSLELGDSAVYFCASSQQSYGYTFGSGTRLTVV.

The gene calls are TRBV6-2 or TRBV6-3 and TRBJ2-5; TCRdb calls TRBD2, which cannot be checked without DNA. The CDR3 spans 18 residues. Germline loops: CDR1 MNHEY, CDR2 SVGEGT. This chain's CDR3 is CASSYSRWTSGGQETQYF.

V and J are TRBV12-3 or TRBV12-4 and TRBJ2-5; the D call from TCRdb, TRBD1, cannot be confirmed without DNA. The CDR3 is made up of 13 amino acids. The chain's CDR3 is CASSTGTEKTQYF.

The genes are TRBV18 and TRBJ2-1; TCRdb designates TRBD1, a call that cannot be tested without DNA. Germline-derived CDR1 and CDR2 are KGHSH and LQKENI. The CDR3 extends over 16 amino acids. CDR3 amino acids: CASSPPGTGISNEQFF.

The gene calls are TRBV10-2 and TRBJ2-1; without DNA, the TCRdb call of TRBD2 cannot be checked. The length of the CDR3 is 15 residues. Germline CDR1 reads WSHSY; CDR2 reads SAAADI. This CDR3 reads CASSESAGGAHEQFF.

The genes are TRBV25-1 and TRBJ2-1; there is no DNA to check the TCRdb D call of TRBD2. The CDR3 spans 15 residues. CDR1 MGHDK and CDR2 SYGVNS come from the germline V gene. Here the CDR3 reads CASSEWRGLVNEQFF.

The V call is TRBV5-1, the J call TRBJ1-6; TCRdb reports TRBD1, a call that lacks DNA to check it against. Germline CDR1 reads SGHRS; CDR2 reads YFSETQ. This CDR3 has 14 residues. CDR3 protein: CASSLSQGNSPLHF.

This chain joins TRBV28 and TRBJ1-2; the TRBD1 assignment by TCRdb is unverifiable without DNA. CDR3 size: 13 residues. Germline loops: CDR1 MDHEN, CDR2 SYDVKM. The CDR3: CASKGAVNYGYTF.

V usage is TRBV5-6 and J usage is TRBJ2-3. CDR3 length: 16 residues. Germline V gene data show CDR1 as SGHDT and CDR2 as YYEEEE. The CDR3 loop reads CASSTSTIRGTDTQYF.

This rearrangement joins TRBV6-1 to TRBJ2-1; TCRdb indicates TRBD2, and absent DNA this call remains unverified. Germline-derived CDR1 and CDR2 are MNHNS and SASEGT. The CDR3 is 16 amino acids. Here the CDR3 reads CASSRPLAGGNNEQFF.

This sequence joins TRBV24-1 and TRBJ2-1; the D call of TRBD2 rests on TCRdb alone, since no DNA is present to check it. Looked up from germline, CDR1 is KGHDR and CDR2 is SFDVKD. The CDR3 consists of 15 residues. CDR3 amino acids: CATRSGGEAYNEQFF.

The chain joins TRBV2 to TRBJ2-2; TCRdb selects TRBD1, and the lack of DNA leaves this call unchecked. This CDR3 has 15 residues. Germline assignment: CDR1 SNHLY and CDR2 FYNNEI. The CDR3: CASTVNGGFTGELFF.

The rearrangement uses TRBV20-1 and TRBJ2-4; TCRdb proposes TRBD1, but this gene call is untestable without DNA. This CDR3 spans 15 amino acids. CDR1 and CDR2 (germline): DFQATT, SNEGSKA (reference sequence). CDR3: CSARAVRDRRNIQYF.

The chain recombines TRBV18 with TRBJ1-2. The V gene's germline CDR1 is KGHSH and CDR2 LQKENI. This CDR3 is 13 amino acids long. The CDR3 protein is CASSPTEGYGYTF.

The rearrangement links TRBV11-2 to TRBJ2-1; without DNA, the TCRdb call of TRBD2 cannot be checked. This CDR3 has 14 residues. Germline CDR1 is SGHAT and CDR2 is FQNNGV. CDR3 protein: CASSPQRAYNEQFF.